This T cell receptor (beta chain) was identified in a study of T cell responses to AZD1222 COVID-19 vaccine. V was pared by 1 base and J by 4 bases, with 13 bases between. Germline CDR1 and CDR2: MGHRA and YSYEKL. The CDR3 runs 15 residues. Sequenced by immunoSEQ multiplex PCR; TCRdb stores in-frame clones only, minus some. The sample contains 140,000 to 150,000 clones, under 95% of which appear only once. This receptor was taken from an adult in good health. The chain links TRBV4-1 to TRBJ1-2; D perhaps matches TRBD1 (5 bases). The input for sequencing was peripheral blood, taken on day 0 of MenACWY control vaccination. The CDR3 nucleotides are TGCGCCAGCAGCCAAGTCGGGATGGGGGGCTATGGCTACACCTTC. Translated, it gives CASSQVGMGGYGYTF.